Listed below are T cell receptor beta chains from one sample, sequenced in a study of shared clonotypes between healthy human individuals. Produced via immunoSEQ multiplex PCR; TCRdb's table is partial and in-frame only. The sample shows some 1.5 million clones, about 96% of them seen only once. Material: naive CD4+ T cells sorted from blood. These receptors were collected from a man aged 25-40 years in good health. Both conserved end residues are part of each CDR3. Each record gives: J gene, V gene, CDR3 protein.

j_gene: TRBJ1-2
v_gene: TRBV19
CDR3aa: CASSRYYGYTF

j_gene: TRBJ1-2
v_gene: TRBV18
CDR3aa: CASSPEGAYYGYTF

j_gene: TRBJ2-5
v_gene: TRBV5-1
CDR3aa: CASSLYWTSGEGETQYF

j_gene: TRBJ1-1
v_gene: TRBV5-1
CDR3aa: CASSWAGGTRTEAFF

j_gene: TRBJ2-3
v_gene: TRBV27
CDR3aa: CASSIHDARAGRADTQYF

j_gene: TRBJ2-7
v_gene: TRBV6-5
CDR3aa: CASSYHLSGKGYEQYF

j_gene: TRBJ2-7
v_gene: TRBV7-9
CDR3aa: CASSPDDAEQYF

j_gene: TRBJ2-4
v_gene: TRBV29-1
CDR3aa: CSVEEGPRNIQYF

j_gene: TRBJ2-5
v_gene: TRBV14
CDR3aa: CASSQDSRAQETQYF

j_gene: TRBJ1-1
v_gene: TRBV14
CDR3aa: CASTPRGATEAFF

j_gene: TRBJ1-3
v_gene: TRBV7-8
CDR3aa: CASSEPGTGRATIYF

j_gene: TRBJ2-2
v_gene: TRBV9
CDR3aa: CASSLRTENTGELFF

j_gene: TRBJ2-5
v_gene: TRBV28
CDR3aa: CASSLRARDQETQYF

j_gene: TRBJ2-3
v_gene: TRBV18
CDR3aa: CASSGLAGAVDTQYF

j_gene: TRBJ2-3
v_gene: TRBV2
CDR3aa: CASRTVSTDTQYF

j_gene: TRBJ1-3
v_gene: TRBV15
CDR3aa: CATSLEGSKGNTIYF

j_gene: TRBJ1-3
v_gene: TRBV6-1
CDR3aa: CASSEALGTSGNTIYF

j_gene: TRBJ1-2
v_gene: TRBV7-2
CDR3aa: CASSSEGTLNYGYTF

j_gene: TRBJ2-7
v_gene: TRBV29-1
CDR3aa: CSVRAGGPSEQYF

j_gene: TRBJ2-2
v_gene: TRBV10-3
CDR3aa: CAISDDSTGELFF

j_gene: TRBJ2-7
v_gene: TRBV5-1
CDR3aa: CASSFGPYEQYF

j_gene: TRBJ2-2
v_gene: TRBV5-1
CDR3aa: CASSLLGAGELFF

j_gene: TRBJ2-3
v_gene: TRBV7-9
CDR3aa: CASSLANTDTQYF

j_gene: TRBJ2-7
v_gene: TRBV5-4
CDR3aa: CASSPGLAGDRSVSSYEQYF

j_gene: TRBJ2-1
v_gene: TRBV29-1
CDR3aa: CSVAGQGVYNEQFF

j_gene: TRBJ2-3
v_gene: TRBV5-4
CDR3aa: CASSSLRGTFGTDTQYF

j_gene: TRBJ2-7
v_gene: TRBV6-1
CDR3aa: CASSERGSYEQYF

j_gene: TRBJ2-3
v_gene: TRBV7-9
CDR3aa: CASSPGGSTDTQYF

j_gene: TRBJ2-3
v_gene: TRBV18
CDR3aa: CASSYSPTDTQYF

j_gene: TRBJ2-1
v_gene: TRBV5-1
CDR3aa: CASSLGLHGEYNEQFF

j_gene: TRBJ2-6
v_gene: TRBV6-5
CDR3aa: CASSDSTGANVLTF

j_gene: TRBJ2-5
v_gene: TRBV9
CDR3aa: CASSVRGSDGTQYF

j_gene: TRBJ2-7
v_gene: TRBV6-1
CDR3aa: CASSDGTGPYEQYF

j_gene: TRBJ2-4
v_gene: TRBV6-5
CDR3aa: CASKHGVAKNIQYF

j_gene: TRBJ1-1
v_gene: TRBV2
CDR3aa: CASRGPSMNTEAFF

j_gene: TRBJ2-7
v_gene: TRBV19
CDR3aa: CASGQAFSYEQYF